This T cell receptor beta chain was identified in a study of blood T cell repertoires in COVID-19. This CDR3 has 14 residues. Assay: immunoSEQ multiplex PCR; the TCRdb copy retains only in-frame clones and omits some. The repertoire consists of a few hundred thousand clones, with around 84% occurring once and the leading ten covering under 9%. The receptor was derived from a woman in her sixties or seventies with active or convalescent COVID-19. The chain joins TRBV21-1 to TRBJ1-5; TRBD1, the D gene given by the table, was not confirmed from the DNA. TRBV21-1 is described as a pseudogene. The source material was peripheral blood. Here the CDR3 DNA reads TGTGCCAGCACCCTAAAGGGGCAGAACAGGGTCCAGCATTTT. This gives the protein CASTLKGQNRVQHF.